Listed here is a single T cell receptor (beta chain). Its antigen is as yet unknown. Sequence at one end of the junction differs from germline and may be a read error. This entry is derived from a study of shared clonotypes between healthy human individuals. Looking at the study overall: Three CD4 naive, three CD4 memory, two CD8 naive and one CD8 memory plate were used per donor. Findings and caveats of the study: Clonotypes which were not shared had lower generation probabilities than clonotypes that all four donors shared. Only blood was sampled, and tissue TCR repertoires likely differ from blood ones.

The CDR3 runs to 19 residues. Germline V gene data show CDR1 as GTSNPN and CDR2 as SVGIG (reference sequence). How the authors handled the data: Sequence data from immunoSEQ were junction-only and lacked quality scores; consequently, filtering differed. Produced via immunoSEQ multiplex PCR; TCRdb's table is partial and in-frame only. V and J calls and clone size come straight from that table; D and trimming were deduced from the DNA. The data show over a million clones, more than 75% seen once. The sequenced sample was memory CD4+ T cells from PBMCs. Regarding subset: CD45RA-negative fraction. The chain employs TRBV30 and TRBJ2-2; tentative D call: TRBD2 (7 bases). The source is a man between 18 and 35 years old in good health. Some clones in this sample may be carry-over from other donors' samples. CDR3 protein: CAWMGLGGRLAENTGELFF. DNA for the CDR3: TGTGCCTGGATGGGCCTGGGGGGCAGGCTAGCGGAGAACACCGGGGAGCTGTTTTTC.